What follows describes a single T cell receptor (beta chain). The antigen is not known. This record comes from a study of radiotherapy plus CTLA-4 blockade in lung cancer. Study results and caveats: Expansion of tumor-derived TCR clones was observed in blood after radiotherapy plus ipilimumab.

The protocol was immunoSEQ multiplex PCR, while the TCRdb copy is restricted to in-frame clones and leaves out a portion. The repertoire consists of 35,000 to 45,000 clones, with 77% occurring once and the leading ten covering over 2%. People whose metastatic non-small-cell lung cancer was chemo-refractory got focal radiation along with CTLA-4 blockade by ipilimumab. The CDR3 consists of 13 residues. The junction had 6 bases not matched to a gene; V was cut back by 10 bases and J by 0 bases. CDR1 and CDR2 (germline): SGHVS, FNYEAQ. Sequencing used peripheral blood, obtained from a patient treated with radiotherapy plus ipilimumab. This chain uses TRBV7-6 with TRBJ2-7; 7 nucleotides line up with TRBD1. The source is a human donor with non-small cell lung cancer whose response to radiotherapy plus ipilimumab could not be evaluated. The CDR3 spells CAIETGSSYEQYF. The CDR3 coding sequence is TGTGCCATCGAGACAGGGAGCTCCTACGAGCAGTACTTC.